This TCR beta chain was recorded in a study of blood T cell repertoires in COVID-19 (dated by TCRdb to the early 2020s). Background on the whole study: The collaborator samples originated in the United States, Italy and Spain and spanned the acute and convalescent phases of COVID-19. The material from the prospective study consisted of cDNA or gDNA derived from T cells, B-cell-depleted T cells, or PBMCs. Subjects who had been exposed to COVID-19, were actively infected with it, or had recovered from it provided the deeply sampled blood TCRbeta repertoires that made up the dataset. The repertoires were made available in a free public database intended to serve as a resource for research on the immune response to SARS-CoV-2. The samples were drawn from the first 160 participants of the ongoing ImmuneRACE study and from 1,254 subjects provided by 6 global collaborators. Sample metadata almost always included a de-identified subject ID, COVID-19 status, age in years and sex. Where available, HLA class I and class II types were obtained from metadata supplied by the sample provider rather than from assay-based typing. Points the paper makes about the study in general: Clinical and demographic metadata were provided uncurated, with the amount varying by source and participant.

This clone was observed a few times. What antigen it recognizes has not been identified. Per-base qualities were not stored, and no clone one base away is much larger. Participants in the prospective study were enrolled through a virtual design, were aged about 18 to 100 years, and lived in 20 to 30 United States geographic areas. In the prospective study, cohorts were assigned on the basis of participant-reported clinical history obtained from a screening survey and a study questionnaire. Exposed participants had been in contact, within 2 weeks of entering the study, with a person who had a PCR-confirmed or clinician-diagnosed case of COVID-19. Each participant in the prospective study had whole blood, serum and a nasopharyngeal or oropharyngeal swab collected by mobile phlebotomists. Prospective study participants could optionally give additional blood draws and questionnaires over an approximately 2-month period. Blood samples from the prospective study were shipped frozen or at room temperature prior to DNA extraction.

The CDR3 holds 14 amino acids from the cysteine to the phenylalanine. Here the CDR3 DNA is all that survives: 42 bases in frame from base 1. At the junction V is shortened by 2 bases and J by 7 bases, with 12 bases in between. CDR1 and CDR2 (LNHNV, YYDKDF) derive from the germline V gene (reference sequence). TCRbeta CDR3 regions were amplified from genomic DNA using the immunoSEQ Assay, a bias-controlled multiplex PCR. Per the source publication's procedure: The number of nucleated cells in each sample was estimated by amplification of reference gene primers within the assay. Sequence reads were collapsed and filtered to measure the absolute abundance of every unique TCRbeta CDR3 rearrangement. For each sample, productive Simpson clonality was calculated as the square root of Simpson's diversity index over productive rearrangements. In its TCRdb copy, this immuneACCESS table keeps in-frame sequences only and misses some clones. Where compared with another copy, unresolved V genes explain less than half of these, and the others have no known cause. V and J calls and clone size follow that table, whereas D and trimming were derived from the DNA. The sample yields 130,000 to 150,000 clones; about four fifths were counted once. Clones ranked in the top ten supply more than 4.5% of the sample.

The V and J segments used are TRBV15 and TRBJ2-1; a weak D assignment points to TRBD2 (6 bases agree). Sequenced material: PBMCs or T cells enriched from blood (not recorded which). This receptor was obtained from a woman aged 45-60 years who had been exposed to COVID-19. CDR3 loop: CATSRPNSGNEQFF. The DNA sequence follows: TGTGCCACCAGCAGACCAAATAGCGGTAATGAGCAGTTCTTC.